This T cell receptor (beta chain) was found in a study of CD8+ T cells in alopecia areata. Treatment given: oral pan-JAK inhibitor, 5-10 mg twice daily. This clone was seen only a few times. Its target is unknown. Study-level points and caveats: Lesional scalp exceeded normal scalp in clonality, especially in alopecia totalis/universalis.

V gave up 1 base and J gave up 0 bases, with 9 bases separating them. The CDR3 runs 15 residues. The germline gives CDR1 SNHLY, CDR2 FYNNEI. Sequencing used cDNA as its template, made by extracting RNA and reverse transcribing it. The repertoire was sequenced with immunoSEQ multiplex PCR; TCRdb's copy has only in-frame clones and lacks some. This table has over 95,000 clones, 50% to 75% appearing once. Sequenced here: CD8+ T cells sorted from blood, sampled at week 4, from a patient treated with tofacitinib. The TCR originated in a human donor with alopecia areata. The chain recombines TRBV2 with TRBJ2-5, with a possible D match to TRBD2 (6 bases). The CDR3 sequence is CASSEVRDYQETQYF. The DNA of the CDR3 is TGTGCCAGCAGTGAAGTCAGGGACTACCAAGAGACCCAGTACTTC.